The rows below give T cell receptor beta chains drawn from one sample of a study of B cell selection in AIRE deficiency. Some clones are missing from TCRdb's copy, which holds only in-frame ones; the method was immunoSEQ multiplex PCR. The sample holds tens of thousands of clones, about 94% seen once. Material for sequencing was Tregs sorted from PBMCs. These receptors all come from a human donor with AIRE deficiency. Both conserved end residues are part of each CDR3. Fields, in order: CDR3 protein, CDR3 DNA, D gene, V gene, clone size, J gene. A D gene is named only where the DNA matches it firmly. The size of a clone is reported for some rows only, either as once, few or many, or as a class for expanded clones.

CASSIQGPDTQYF TGTGCCAGCAGCATACAGGGCCCAGATACGCAGTATTTT - TRBV5-6 - TRBJ2-3
CASSLDSLDTQYF TGTGCCAGCAGCCTGGACAGTCTTGATACGCAGTATTTT - TRBV5-6 - TRBJ2-3
CASSLGQGRGQPQHF TGTGCCAGCAGCTTAGGACAGGGTAGAGGTCAGCCCCAGCATTTT TRBD1 TRBV7-8 - TRBJ1-5
CASSLARETQYF TGCGCCAGCAGCTTGGCCAGGGAGACCCAGTACTTC - TRBV5-1 - TRBJ2-5
CASSTEGYEQYF TGTGCCAGCTCCACCGAAGGGTACGAGCAGTACTTC - TRBV18 - TRBJ2-7
CASSLTSNGYEQYF TGTGCCAGCAGCTTGACTAGTAACGGGTACGAGCAGTACTTC - TRBV4-2 - TRBJ2-7
CASTDSTRNNEQFF TGTGCCAGCACCGACTCCACTAGAAACAATGAGCAGTTCTTC - TRBV5-4 - TRBJ2-1
CASSRTVNQPQHF TGTGCCAGCAGCCGGACAGTAAATCAGCCCCAGCATTTT - TRBV6-5 - TRBJ1-5
CASSSRLLGERSVGTQYF TGTGCCAGCAGCTCAAGACTCCTTGGGGAGCGGAGCGTTGGGACCCAGTACTTC - TRBV11-3 - TRBJ2-5
CASSLREGPGTEAFF TGTGCCAGCAGCTTACGGGAGGGGCCCGGGACTGAAGCTTTCTTT - TRBV7-9 - TRBJ1-1
CASSSGLGGYTEAFF TGTGCCAGCAGCTCAGGGTTGGGGGGTTACACTGAAGCTTTCTTT - TRBV5-4 - TRBJ1-1
CASSFWEETQYF TGTGCCAGCAGCTTTTGGGAAGAGACCCAGTACTTC - TRBV5-5 once TRBJ2-5
CASSPGPQSNEQFF TGTGCCAGCAGCCCCGGTCCCCAAAGCAATGAGCAGTTCTTC - TRBV9 few TRBJ2-1
CASSVGGRGNEQYF TGCGCCAGCAGCGTGGGGGGGCGCGGCAACGAGCAGTACTTC - TRBV5-1 - TRBJ2-7
CASSMGQGQQETQYF TGCGCCAGCAGCATGGGACAGGGTCAACAAGAGACCCAGTACTTC TRBD1 TRBV5-1 - TRBJ2-5
CASSYLGIGDTQYF TGTGCCAGCAGTTACCTTGGTATAGGAGATACGCAGTATTTT - TRBV6-5 - TRBJ2-3
CASSLAGNYGYTF TGTGCCAGCAGCTTAGCAGGAAACTATGGCTACACCTTC - TRBV11-2 - TRBJ1-2
CASSHPGQPFNEQFF TGCGCCAGCAGCCACCCGGGACAGCCATTCAATGAGCAGTTCTTC TRBD1 TRBV4-3 - TRBJ2-1
CASSFSRSEQFF TGTGCCAGCAGTTTTTCGAGGTCTGAGCAGTTCTTC - TRBV27 - TRBJ2-1
CASSERIKNTEAFF TGTGCCAGCTCGGAAAGAATCAAGAACACTGAAGCTTTCTTT - TRBV18 - TRBJ1-1
CASTPSGANWGTDTQYF TGTGCCAGCACCCCCTCCGGGGCCAACTGGGGCACAGATACGCAGTATTTT - TRBV27 - TRBJ2-3
CASNTGDQPQHF TGTGCCAGCAACACAGGGGATCAGCCCCAGCATTTT TRBD1 TRBV7-8 - TRBJ1-5
CASNLVSGTVEQYF TGTGCCAGCAACTTAGTTTCCGGGACAGTCGAGCAGTACTTC TRBD1 TRBV7-2 - TRBJ2-7
CASGGGQVYSPLHF TGTGCCAGTGGGGGGGGACAGGTCTATTCACCCCTCCACTTT TRBD1 TRBV11-3 once TRBJ1-6
CASSPPPSRATGDGYTF TGTGCCAGCAGCCCTCCACCCTCGAGGGCGACAGGGGATGGCTACACCTTC TRBD1 TRBV4-2 - TRBJ1-2
CASSPGLMYEQYF TGTGCCAGTAGTCCGGGACTGATGTACGAGCAGTACTTC - TRBV19 - TRBJ2-7
CASSISGSTDTQYF TGTGCCAGTAGTATAAGCGGAAGCACAGATACGCAGTATTTT - TRBV19 - TRBJ2-3
CATSRDSQGWEKLFF TGTGCCACCAGCAGAGATTCTCAGGGTTGGGAAAAACTGTTTTTT - TRBV15 - TRBJ1-4
CASSLEGRQETQYF TGCGCCAGCAGCTTGGAGGGCCGCCAAGAGACCCAGTACTTC - TRBV5-1 - TRBJ2-5
CAIRDRVHEQYF TGTGCCATCAGGGACAGGGTCCACGAGCAGTACTTC TRBD1 TRBV10-3 - TRBJ2-7
CAISETRGTGNTEAFF TGTGCCATCAGTGAAACCCGCGGGACAGGGAACACTGAAGCTTTCTTT TRBD1 TRBV10-3 - TRBJ1-1
CASSGGSGRVGEQFF TGTGCCAGCAGCGGCGGGAGCGGGAGGGTAGGTGAGCAGTTCTTC TRBD2 TRBV9 - TRBJ2-1
CAWGHPSVRGTDTQYF TGTGCCTGGGGCCACCCCAGCGTCCGGGGCACAGATACGCAGTATTTT - TRBV30 - TRBJ2-3
CASSQDPLVHNEQFF TGCGCCAGCAGCCAAGATCCGCTGGTTCACAATGAGCAGTTCTTC - TRBV4-3 - TRBJ2-1
CASSFPNEQFF TGTGCCAGCAGTTTCCCCAATGAGCAGTTCTTC - TRBV28 - TRBJ2-1
CASSRPTYSEQFF TGTGCCAGTAGTAGGCCCACGTACAGTGAGCAGTTCTTC - TRBV19 - TRBJ2-1
CASSQALGLAGYEQYF TGCGCCAGCAGCCAGGCCCTGGGTCTAGCGGGATACGAGCAGTACTTC TRBD2 TRBV4-3 - TRBJ2-7
CASSVSQLNTEAFF TGTGCCAGCAGTGTGTCGCAGCTGAACACTGAAGCTTTCTTT - TRBV2 - TRBJ1-1
CASSFSGTYEQYF TGTGCCAGCTCGTTTAGCGGAACCTACGAGCAGTACTTC - TRBV14 - TRBJ2-7
CASSLEFEQFF TGTGCCAGCAGCTTAGAATTTGAGCAGTTCTTC - TRBV5-4 - TRBJ2-1
CASSLSRQGTGGYTF TGTGCCAGCAGTTTAAGCCGACAGGGGACAGGGGGCTACACCTTC TRBD1 TRBV27 - TRBJ1-2
CASSNRDGKQPQHF TGTGCCAGCAGCAACCGGGACGGAAAACAGCCCCAGCATTTT - TRBV28 - TRBJ1-5
CASSVAGGITDTQYF TGTGCCAGCAGTGTAGCGGGAGGGATTACAGATACGCAGTATTTT TRBD2 TRBV9 once TRBJ2-3
CASSSRLVSFNEKLFF TGTGCCAGCAGCAGTAGACTTGTATCCTTTAATGAAAAACTGTTTTTT - TRBV5-6 - TRBJ1-4
CASSRTGWTDTQYF TGTGCCAGCAGCAGGACAGGATGGACAGATACGCAGTATTTT TRBD1 TRBV28 - TRBJ2-3
CASSDRAGIEQFF TGTGCCAGCAGCGACCGAGCGGGAATCGAGCAGTTCTTC TRBD2 TRBV9 - TRBJ2-1
CASSLVVGGGIQYF TGTGCCAGCAGCTTGGTTGTGGGAGGGGGCATTCAGTACTTC - TRBV5-5 - TRBJ2-4
CASSTGRYGYTF TGTGCCAGCAGTACAGGGCGCTATGGCTACACCTTC - TRBV28 once TRBJ1-2
CASSLAVGGRGGYTF TGTGCCAGCAGCTTGGCGGTCGGGGGGCGGGGTGGCTACACCTTC - TRBV5-4 - TRBJ1-2
CASSDRPPPSSYNEQFF TGTGCCAGCAGCGATAGGCCCCCCCCGAGCTCCTACAATGAGCAGTTCTTC - TRBV7-3 - TRBJ2-1
CASSLYNGRWGTSGQPQHF TGTGCCAGCAGTTTATACAACGGGAGGTGGGGGACTAGCGGTCAGCCCCAGCATTTT - TRBV27 - TRBJ1-5
CASSFYGTGNAETQYF TGTGCCAGCAGTTTCTACGGGACAGGGAATGCGGAGACCCAGTACTTC TRBD1 TRBV28 - TRBJ2-5
CASSLREGRADTQYF TGTGCCAGCAGTTTAAGGGAGGGGCGGGCAGATACGCAGTATTTT TRBD2 TRBV28 - TRBJ2-3
CASTGVSYEQYF TGCGCCAGCACAGGGGTTAGCTACGAGCAGTACTTC - TRBV10-2 - TRBJ2-7